This T cell receptor beta chain was profiled in a study of cytomegalovirus exposure and HLA in healthy donors. In the PCR, 60 Vbeta and 13 Jbeta primers were used. Generated by immunoSEQ multiplex PCR, the TCRdb table keeps only in-frame clones and is missing some. This table has around 170,000 clones, 84% appearing once. The CDR3 loop spans 16 amino acids. The germline V gene has CDR1 SEHNR and CDR2 FQNEAQ (reference sequence). V lost 4 bases, J lost 2 bases, and 9 bases stayed unmatched. The chain employs TRBV7-9 and TRBJ2-5; TRBD2 matches 8 bases. The TCR was taken from a woman aged 50 to 60 in good health and CMV-seropositive. Sample: PBMCs. CDR3 bases: TGTGCCAGCAGCTCCGGACTAGCCTGGGGGCAAGAGACCCAGTACTTC. Residues: CASSSGLAWGQETQYF. Drawing the rest from reference TRBV7-9 and TRBJ2-5, the complete variable domain is DTGVSQNPRHKITKRGQNVTFRCDPISEHNRLYWYRQTLGQGPEFLTYFQNEAQLEKSRLLSDRFSAERPKGSFSTLEIQRTEQGDSAMYLCASSSGLAWGQETQYFGPGTRLLVL.